Here is one T cell receptor beta chain with its context. 5'RACE template switching with UMIs produced the TCR beta cDNA. TCRdb reprocessed the 5' RACE reads and keeps a single row for each CDR3 protein, giving no DNA. This sample contains about 370,000 distinct CDR3 sequences. This sample is part of a study of T cells expressing NK-cell markers. Sequenced: blood T cells: a sorted CD56 or NKG2C T cell subset, CD4+ or CD8+ T cells, or bulk PBMC T cells (not recorded which). The receptor's source is a woman in her forties or fifties in good health.

The CDR3 spells CASSPRVGTSSEAFF. The V and J genes are TRBV5-6 and TRBJ1-1; with no DNA, the TCRdb D assignment of TRBD1 cannot be verified. The CDR3 is made up of 15 amino acids. The V gene's germline CDR1 is SGHDT and CDR2 YYEEEE.